This record covers a single T cell receptor beta chain. Under the authors' procedure: Using reference gene primer amplification, nucleated cell counts were estimated. TCRdb's copy holds only in-frame clones and misses some; the assay was immunoSEQ multiplex PCR. The DNA was the basis for D and trimming; V, J and clone size are from that table. The sample includes around 97,000 clones, more than 80% seen only once; the top ten take approximately 12%. This record belongs to a study of blood T cell repertoires in COVID-19. The overall study: The samples span acute and convalescent COVID-19 from the United States, Italy and Spain. PBMCs, B-cell-depleted T cells, or T cells provided the cDNA or gDNA that made up the material.

Specimen: peripheral blood. This TCR derives from a human donor in a cohort sampled during active COVID-19.

As DNA, the CDR3 is TGTGCCAGCCTACGGGACTCCTTAGATAATTCACCCCTCCACTTT. This encodes CASLRDSLDNSPLHF. The V call is TRBV2, the J call TRBJ1-6; TRBD1 is a possible D gene (5 bases). Per the germline V gene, CDR1 is SNHLY and CDR2 is FYNNEI. The CDR3 has 15 amino acids. Trimming shortened V by 8 bases and J by 5 bases, and 16 bases separated the two germline ends.